The TCR beta chain described here comes from a study of blood T cell repertoires in COVID-19. V shed 7 bases and J 2 bases; nucleotides not matched to a gene: 8. The germline CDR1 and CDR2 sequences are MNHEY and SVGAGI. CDR3 size: 15 residues. Original methodology: Amplification with reference gene primers provided the estimates of nucleated cell counts. Repertoires were generated with immunoSEQ multiplex PCR, while TCRdb's copy carries only in-frame clones and drops some. That table supplies the V and J calls and clone size; D and trimming were determined from the DNA. This table has hundreds of thousands of clones, about 87% appearing once.

Sequencing was performed on PBMCs or T cells enriched from blood (not recorded which). The V and J genes are TRBV6-5 and TRBJ2-7; 10 bases agree with TRBD1. The clonotype was recovered from a woman aged 45-65 years who had recovered from COVID-19. This chain's CDR3 is CASTKGQGGPYEQYF. The CDR3 region has the DNA TGTGCCAGCACGAAAGGACAGGGGGGACCCTACGAGCAGTACTTC.